This entry lists 32 T cell receptor beta chains sequenced from one sample in a study of T cell changes during pregnancy in multiple sclerosis. Produced via immunoSEQ multiplex PCR; TCRdb's table is partial and in-frame only. Of around 68,000 clones detected, 90% to 95% appear once; the ten largest clones hold 2% to 2.5%. Here the sequenced sample was peripheral blood, taken in the third trimester of pregnancy. The receptors stem from a female donor in good health, enrolled as a control in a pregnancy study.

V gene TRBV6-6 combines with J gene TRBJ2-7; D call uncertain. V dropped 7 bases and J dropped 0 bases, with 7 bases sitting between them. The V gene's germline CDR1 is MNHNY and CDR2 SVGAGI (reference sequence). CDR3 length: 12 amino acids. The CDR3: CASNRGSYEQYF. Here the CDR3 DNA reads TGTGCCAGCAACCGCGGCTCCTACGAGCAGTACTTC.

V is TRBV6-5 and J is TRBJ2-2, with 10 bases fitting TRBD1. V trimming: 6 bases; J trimming: 3 bases; junction bases outside the gene matches: 1. Per the germline V gene, CDR1 is MNHEY and CDR2 is SVGAGI. The CDR3 loop spans 14 amino acids. This CDR3 reads CASRGTGDTGELFF. In DNA form, the CDR3 reads TGTGCCAGCAGGGGGACAGGGGACACCGGGGAGCTGTTTTTT.

The rearrangement joins TRBV5-1 to TRBJ2-5; TRBD2 matches at 10 bases. In germline, CDR1 is SGHRS, CDR2 YFSETQ. CDR3 length: 14 amino acids. The junction had 6 bases not matched to a gene; V was cut back by 5 bases and J by 5 bases. The DNA of the CDR3 is TGCGCCAGCAGTCGGGGACTAGCGCCGGAGACCCAGTACTTC. Translating it yields CASSRGLAPETQYF.

The chain links TRBV4-2 to TRBJ2-3, with a weak D call TRBD2 (6 bases). This CDR3 is 13 amino acids long. The V gene lost 2 bases and the J gene lost 6 bases, with 9 bases spanning the gap. CDR1 and CDR2 (germline): LGHNA, YNFKEQ. The DNA of the CDR3 is TGTGCCAGCAGCCAACCCCGGGGGGATACGCAGTATTTT. Translating it yields CASSQPRGDTQYF.

The chain links TRBV10-3 to TRBJ1-5; the D gene is possibly TRBD1 (5 bases). Germline V gives CDR1 ENHRY, CDR2 SYGVKD. This CDR3 has 14 amino acids. V lost 11 bases to trimming and J lost 2 bases, with 16 bases between them. The CDR3 DNA is TGTGCCTCCCACGGTCAGGGTGGCAATCAGCCCCAGCATTTT. This gives the protein CASHGQGGNQPQHF.

V and J are TRBV20-1 and TRBJ2-7, with a tentative D call TRBD2 (6 bases). Per germline, CDR1 DFQATT and CDR2 SNEGSKA (reference sequence). With 0 bases removed from V and 9 bases from J, the gap between germline ends came to 9 bases. The CDR3 sequence is 11 residues long. This CDR3 reads CSARDGRGQYF. DNA for the CDR3: TGCAGTGCTAGAGATGGGCGGGGGCAGTACTTC.

This clone was counted between two and nine times. J is TRBJ1-5 and V is TRBV4-2; perhaps TRBD1 as D (5 bases). The CDR3 sequence is 14 residues long. V dropped 3 bases and J dropped 5 bases, with 11 bases sitting between them. The germline V gene has CDR1 LGHNA and CDR2 YNFKEQ. The CDR3 loop is CASSQSGFDQPQHF. CDR3 in DNA: TGTGCCAGCAGCCAGTCAGGGTTCGATCAGCCCCAGCATTTT.

The chain couples TRBV2 to TRBJ1-5; maybe TRBD1 (5 bases). This CDR3 region has 15 residues. Germline CDR1 and CDR2: SNHLY and FYNNEI. Deletions cut 4 bases from V and 6 bases from J, with 16 bases between. CDR3 bases: TGTGCCAGCAGTGGGCGGGGCGCGGTCGGTCAGCCCCAGCATTTT. It codes for CASSGRGAVGQPQHF.

The CDR3: CASSLSDGYTF. In DNA form, the CDR3 reads TGTGCCAGCAGCCTCTCGGATGGCTACACCTTC. J is TRBJ1-2 and V is TRBV5-6; D unclear. The V gene lost 4 bases and the J gene lost 6 bases, with 7 bases spanning the gap. The CDR3 consists of 11 residues. Germline V CDR1 and CDR2: SGHDT, YYEEEE.

CDR3 in DNA: TGCGCCAGCAGCCAAGATCCAGGGGTGGGGACCGCCTCTGGAAACACCATATATTTT. Its protein product is CASSQDPGVGTASGNTIYF. J is TRBJ1-3 and V is TRBV4-1, with a weak D call TRBD1 (6 bases). From germline, CDR1 is MGHRA and CDR2 YSYEKL. V was clipped by 0 bases and J by 0 bases, with 18 bases between them. The CDR3 length is 19 residues.

The chain links TRBV7-9 to TRBJ1-1, with D tentatively TRBD1 (6 bases). The V end lost 3 bases, the J end lost 1 base, and 12 bases lay between the germline ends. Germline V gene lookup returns CDR1 SEHNR and CDR2 FQNEAQ (reference sequence). The CDR3 spans 15 residues. The CDR3 region has the DNA TGTGCCAGCAGCTTTATACAGGGATGGAACACTGAAGCTTTCTTT. It encodes CASSFIQGWNTEAFF.

The chain links TRBV7-8 to TRBJ1-1; TRBD1 might be the D (5 bases). Trimming removed 5 bases from V and 6 bases from J, with 19 bases in between. Germline V gene sequence: CDR1 SGHVS, CDR2 FQNEAQ. The CDR3 has 15 residues. The chain's CDR3 is CASSLLGQRVAEAFF. CDR3 DNA sequence: TGTGCCAGCAGCCTACTGGGGCAGCGGGTGGCTGAAGCTTTCTTT. The entire variable domain, with the rest obtained from reference TRBV7-8 and TRBJ1-1, is as follows: GAGVSQSPRYKVAKRGQDVALRCDPISGHVSLFWYQQALGQGPEFLTYFQNEAQLDKSGLPSDRFFAERPEGSVSTLKIQRTQQEDSAVYLCASSLLGQRVAEAFFGQGTRLTVV.

The table lists this clone with a count of one. The chain uses TRBV6-5 and TRBJ2-7, with a possible D match to TRBD1 (5 bases). The CDR3 contains 14 residues. With 1 base removed from V and 7 bases from J, the gap between germline ends came to 14 bases. Germline V gene sequence: CDR1 MNHEY, CDR2 SVGAGI. The CDR3 DNA is TGTGCCAGCAGTTACTTAGGGGTTGGTTTAGAGCAGTACTTC. Its translation is CASSYLGVGLEQYF.

V gene TRBV13 combines with J gene TRBJ2-7; TRBD1 matches at 7 bases. CDR3 length: 14 amino acids. CDR1 and CDR2 from the germline V gene are PRHDT and FYEKMQ (reference sequence). V gave up 0 bases and J gave up 6 bases; unmatched junction bases: 5. CDR3 DNA: TGTGCCAGCAGCTTAGGACAGGGGCACGGCGAGCAGTACTTC. Encoded protein: CASSLGQGHGEQYF.

V usage is TRBV19 and J usage is TRBJ2-7; 8 nucleotides line up with TRBD2. Germline assignment: CDR1 LNHDA and CDR2 SQIVND (reference sequence). V was pared by 6 bases and J by 4 bases, with 5 bases of the junction left unmatched. This CDR3 has 13 amino acids. The CDR3 here is CASRKAGVYEQYF. As DNA, the CDR3 is TGTGCCAGTAGGAAAGCGGGGGTTTACGAGCAGTACTTC.

The chain employs TRBV6-1 and TRBJ1-4; D perhaps matches TRBD1 (5 bases). V lost 11 bases, J lost 0 bases, and 16 bases lay in between. Germline V gene data show CDR1 as MNHNS and CDR2 as SASEGT. The CDR3 is 15 residues long. CDR3 sequence (DNA): TGTGCCGGGGGACTGGGAGGTGCAACTAATGAAAAACTGTTTTTT. Its translation: CAGGLGGATNEKLFF.

Here the CDR3 reads CASSSVTSQVYEQYF. CDR3 sequence (DNA): TGTGCCAGCAGCTCCGTGACTAGCCAGGTCTACGAGCAGTACTTC. The chain links TRBV5-6 to TRBJ2-7; 7 nucleotides agree with TRBD2. J lost 3 bases, V lost 3 bases, and 9 bases had no gene match. Germline lookup yields CDR1 SGHDT and CDR2 YYEEEE. The CDR3 length is 15 residues.

The chain joins TRBV18 to TRBJ2-5; weak D call: TRBD2 (6 bases). CDR3 length: 13 amino acids. Looked up from germline, CDR1 is KGHSH and CDR2 is LQKENI. Trimming removed 4 bases at V and 1 base at J, with 7 bases between. Here the CDR3 reads CASSQGLQETQYF. For the CDR3, the DNA is TGTGCCAGCTCACAGGGACTCCAAGAGACCCAGTACTTC.

V is TRBV7-8 and J is TRBJ2-1; TRBD2 might be the D (7 bases). Germline V gene sequence: CDR1 SGHVS, CDR2 FQNEAQ. The V and J ends lost 6 bases and 3 bases respectively, with 15 bases between them. The CDR3 extends over 15 amino acids. CDR3 sequence reads: CASRHRGANYNEQFF. CDR3 DNA sequence: TGTGCCAGCAGGCACCGGGGGGCGAACTACAATGAGCAGTTCTTC.

V is TRBV5-4 and J is TRBJ1-3, with a tentative D call TRBD1 (5 bases). The germline CDR1 and CDR2 sequences are SGHNT and YYREEE (reference sequence). Trimming shortened V by 4 bases and J by 0 bases, and 17 bases separated the two germline ends. This CDR3 spans 17 amino acids. CDR3 in DNA: TGTGCCAGCAGCGAGGGCGGGACCCTGCTCTCTGGAAACACCATATATTTT. It encodes CASSEGGTLLSGNTIYF.

This clone was detected only once. CDR3 in amino acids: CASSSPGLTGELFF. Here the CDR3 DNA reads TGTGCCAGCAGTTCCCCAGGTCTCACCGGGGAGCTGTTTTTT. The genes are TRBV7-2 and TRBJ2-2; D remains unclear. The CDR3 loop spans 14 amino acids. Germline assignment: CDR1 SGHTA and CDR2 FQGNSA. The V end was cut by 6 bases, the J end by 4 bases, with 12 bases between.

Only one count was recorded for this clone. The chain couples TRBV29-1 to TRBJ1-2, with 8 bases aligning to TRBD1. V trimming: 8 bases; J trimming: 4 bases; junction bases outside the gene matches: 9. Germline CDR1 reads SQVTM; CDR2 reads ANQGSEA. This CDR3 contains 13 residues. CDR3 DNA sequence: TGCAGCTCGACAGGGGCGGGCAGCTATGGCTACACCTTC. Translated, it gives CSSTGAGSYGYTF.

The genes are TRBV7-2 and TRBJ1-5, with D unresolved. V was cut by 3 bases and J by 6 bases, with 9 bases left in between. The CDR3 covers 13 residues. Looked up from germline, CDR1 is SGHTA and CDR2 is FQGNSA. CDR3 region: CASSFQEAQPQHF. As DNA, the CDR3 is TGTGCCAGCAGCTTTCAGGAAGCTCAGCCCCAGCATTTT.

This chain uses TRBV28 with TRBJ2-1, with D perhaps TRBD2 (6 bases). Trimming shortened V by 8 bases and J by 5 bases, and 16 bases separated the two germline ends. The germline gives CDR1 MDHEN, CDR2 SYDVKM. The CDR3 runs 14 residues. The CDR3 loop reads CASETGEIDNEQFF. The CDR3 coding sequence is TGTGCCAGCGAGACGGGAGAGATCGACAATGAGCAGTTCTTC. Filled out from reference TRBV28 and TRBJ2-1, the complete variable domain reads DVKVTQSSRYLVKRTGEKVFLECVQDMDHENMFWYRQDPGLGLRLIYFSYDVKMKEKGDIPEGYSVSREKKERFSLILESASTNQTSMYLCASETGEIDNEQFFGPGTRLTVL.

V and J are TRBV21-1 and TRBJ2-1; the table assigns TRBD2, which was not confirmed against the DNA. TRBV21-1 is a pseudogene. The CDR3 consists of 16 residues. CDR3 bases: TGTGCCAGCAGCAAATGTCTAGCGGCCTTCTACAATGAGCAGTTCTTC. Residues: CASSKCLAAFYNEQFF.

This chain connects TRBV5-1 to TRBJ2-2; TRBD2 might be the D (5 bases). CDR1 SGHRS and CDR2 YFSETQ come from the germline V gene. V shed 4 bases and J shed 3 bases, with 16 bases lying between them. The CDR3 is 16 residues long. CDR3 coding DNA: TGCGCCAGCAGCACTCGGACTGGGTTCGACACCGGGGAGCTGTTTTTT. Translated: CASSTRTGFDTGELFF.

The J gene is TRBJ2-7, the V gene TRBV5-6; 8 bases match TRBD1. The CDR3 contains 13 residues. CDR1 and CDR2 (germline): SGHDT, YYEEEE. V shed 6 bases, J shed 5 bases, and the junction held 7 bases outside the gene matches. DNA for the CDR3: TGTGCCAGCAACCGGGACAGGTCTCACGAGCAGTACTTC. This sequence encodes CASNRDRSHEQYF.

The chain joins TRBV6-1 to TRBJ1-3; 7 bases are shared with TRBD1. The CDR3 length is 16 residues. V was pared by 2 bases and J by 4 bases, with 8 bases of the junction left unmatched. Germline CDR1 reads MNHNS; CDR2 reads SASEGT. This chain's CDR3 is CASSEFWGQRGNTIYF. CDR3 nucleotides: TGTGCCAGCAGTGAATTTTGGGGACAGAGAGGAAACACCATATATTTT.

Notes on this clone: Relative to the germline gene, one junction end is altered; a read error may explain this. This chain links TRBV10-1 with TRBJ1-2; D not resolved. CDR1 and CDR2 (germline): WNHNN, SYGVQD (reference sequence). This CDR3 comprises 15 residues. The CDR3: CANSDVAGLRYGYTF. Written as DNA, the CDR3 is TGCGCCAACAGTGACGTCGCGGGTCTGAGGTATGGCTACACCTTC.

The CDR3 sequence: CASSQPGFMNTEAFF. DNA for the CDR3: TGTGCCAGCAGCCAGCCGGGTTTTATGAACACTGAAGCTTTCTTT. The genes are TRBV5-4 and TRBJ1-1, with D uncertain. The CDR3 has 15 residues. The V end was cut by 4 bases, the J end by 0 bases, with 13 bases between. Germline CDR1 reads SGHNT; CDR2 reads YYREEE (reference sequence).

The V gene is TRBV6-5, the J gene TRBJ1-5; maybe TRBD1 (5 bases). The CDR3 extends over 15 amino acids. Trimming left V 0 bases short and J 3 bases short, with 9 bases between. From germline, CDR1 is MNHEY and CDR2 SVGAGI. CDR3 sequence: CASSYSRQNNQPQHF. The DNA for the CDR3 is TGTGCCAGCAGTTACTCCCGACAGAACAATCAGCCCCAGCATTTT.

The chain has TRBV4-2 and TRBJ2-3; D uncertain. Trimming removed 0 bases at V and 2 bases at J, with 15 bases between. This CDR3 region has 17 residues. Germline-derived CDR1 and CDR2 are LGHNA and YNFKEQ. CDR3 protein: CASSQENPHKYTDTQYF. In DNA, the CDR3 is TGTGCCAGCAGCCAAGAGAACCCCCACAAATACACAGATACGCAGTATTTT.